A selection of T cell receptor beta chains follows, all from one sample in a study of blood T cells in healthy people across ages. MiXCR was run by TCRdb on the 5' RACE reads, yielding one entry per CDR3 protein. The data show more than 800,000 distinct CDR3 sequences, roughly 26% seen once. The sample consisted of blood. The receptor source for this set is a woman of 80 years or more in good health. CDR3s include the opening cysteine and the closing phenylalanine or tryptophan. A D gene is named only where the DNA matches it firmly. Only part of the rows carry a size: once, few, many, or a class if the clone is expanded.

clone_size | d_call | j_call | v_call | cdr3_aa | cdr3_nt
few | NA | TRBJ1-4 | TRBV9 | CASSVAIGEKLFF | TGTGCCAGCAGCGTAGCGATAGGTGAAAAACTGTTTTTT
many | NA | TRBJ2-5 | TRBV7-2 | CASSEQSANKGTQYF | TGTGCCAGCAGCGAGCAGTCCGCGAATAAGGGGACCCAGTACTTC
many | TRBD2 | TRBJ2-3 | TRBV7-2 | CASEWGLANSDTQYF | TGTGCCAGCGAGTGGGGACTAGCGAATTCAGATACGCAGTATTTT
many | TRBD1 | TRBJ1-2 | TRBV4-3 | CASSQTQGVYGYTF | TGCGCCAGCAGCCAAACACAGGGGGTCTATGGCTACACCTTC
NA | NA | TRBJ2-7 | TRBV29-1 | CSVESYRFSYEQYF | TGCAGCGTTGAGTCCTACCGGTTCTCCTACGAGCAGTACTTC
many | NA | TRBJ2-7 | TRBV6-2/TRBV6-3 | CASSYSLRGTYEQYF | TGTGCCAGCAGTTACTCTCTTCGCGGAACGTACGAGCAGTACTTC
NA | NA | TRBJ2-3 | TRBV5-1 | CASSLAPAGSSDTQYF | TGCGCCAGCAGCTTGGCCCCGGCGGGGAGCTCAGATACGCAGTATTTT
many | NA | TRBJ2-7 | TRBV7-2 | CASSLGHGKTEQYF | TGTGCCAGCAGCTTAGGACACGGGAAGACCGAGCAGTACTTC
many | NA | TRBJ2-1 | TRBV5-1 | CASSQGNSYNEQFF | TGCGCCAGCAGCCAGGGCAACTCCTACAATGAGCAGTTCTTC
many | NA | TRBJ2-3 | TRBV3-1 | CASSQPTRLGDTQYF | TGTGCCAGCAGCCAACCTACTCGACTGGGGGATACGCAGTATTTT
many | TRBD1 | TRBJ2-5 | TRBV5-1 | CASSFTPGQGSETQYF | TGCGCCAGCAGCTTCACCCCGGGACAGGGGAGCGAGACCCAGTACTTC
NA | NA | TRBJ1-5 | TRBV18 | CASGGTVNGQPQHF | TGTGCCAGCGGAGGGACGGTCAATGGTCAGCCCCAGCATTTT
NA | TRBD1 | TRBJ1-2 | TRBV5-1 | CASTTATGGNYGYTF | TGCGCCAGCACCACGGCGACAGGGGGAAACTATGGCTACACCTTC
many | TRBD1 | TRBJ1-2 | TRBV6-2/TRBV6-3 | CASRGTGAGYGYTF | TGTGCCAGCAGGGGGACAGGGGCCGGCTATGGCTACACCTTC
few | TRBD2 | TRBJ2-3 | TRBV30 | CAWSGAGGFTDTQYF | TGTGCCTGGAGTGGTGCGGGGGGGTTCACAGATACGCAGTATTTT
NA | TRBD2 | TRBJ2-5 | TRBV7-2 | CASALSSGGKETQYF | TGTGCCAGCGCCTTGAGTAGCGGGGGGAAGGAGACCCAGTACTTC
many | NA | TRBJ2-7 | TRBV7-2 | CASSLNGPVSYEQYF | TGTGCCAGCAGCTTAAATGGGCCCGTGTCCTACGAGCAGTACTTC
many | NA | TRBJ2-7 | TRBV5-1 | CASSLYQAYEQYF | TGCGCCAGCAGCCTTTATCAGGCCTACGAGCAGTACTTC
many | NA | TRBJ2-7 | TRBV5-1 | CASSLRPGPSYEQYF | TGCGCCAGCAGCTTGCGGCCAGGCCCGTCCTACGAGCAGTACTTC
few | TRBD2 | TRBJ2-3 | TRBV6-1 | CASSEALAGGPTDTQYF | TGTGCCAGCAGTGAGGCCCTAGCGGGGGGGCCGACAGATACGCAGTATTTT
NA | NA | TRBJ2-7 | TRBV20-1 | CSAVDILSSYEQYF | TGCAGTGCGGTGGACATCCTCTCATCCTACGAGCAGTACTTC
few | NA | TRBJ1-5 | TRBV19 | CASSKLLGSNQPQHF | TGTGCCAGTAGCAAACTCTTAGGTAGCAATCAGCCCCAGCATTTT
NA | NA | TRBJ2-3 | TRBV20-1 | CSARDTVAGPNEQYF | TGCAGTGCTAGAGATACGGTAGCTGGACCAAATGAGCAGTATTTT
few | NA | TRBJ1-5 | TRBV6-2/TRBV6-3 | CASSYGQASNSNQPQHF | TGTGCCAGCAGTTACGGGCAGGCATCTAATAGCAATCAGCCCCAGCATTTT
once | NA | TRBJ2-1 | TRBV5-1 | CASSLEAGEQFF | TGCGCCAGCAGCTTGGAAGCTGGCGAGCAGTTCTTC
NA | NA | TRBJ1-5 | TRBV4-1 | CASSQYSGGFSNQPQHF | TGCGCCAGCAGCCAATACTCGGGAGGGTTCAGCAATCAGCCCCAGCATTTT
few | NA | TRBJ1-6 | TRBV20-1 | CSARIQGRSPLHF | TGCAGTGCTAGAATACAGGGTCGGTCACCCCTCCACTTT
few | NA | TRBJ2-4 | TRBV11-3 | CASSSPTGYNEQYF | TGTGCCAGCAGCTCCCCGACAGGCTACAATGAGCAGTACTTC
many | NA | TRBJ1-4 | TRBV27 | CASSPSATNEKLFF | TGTGCCAGCAGTCCCAGTGCAACTAATGAAAAACTGTTTTTT
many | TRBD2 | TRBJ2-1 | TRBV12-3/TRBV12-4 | CASSLARSGGRFF | TGTGCCAGCAGTTTAGCGCGCTCGGGAGGTCGGTTCTTC
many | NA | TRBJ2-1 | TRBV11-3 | CASSAPGWGLNEQFF | TGTGCCAGCAGTGCCCCCGGTTGGGGGCTAAATGAGCAGTTCTTC
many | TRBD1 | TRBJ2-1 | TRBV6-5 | CASRGQGPLHSSYNEQFF | TGTGCCAGCAGGGGACAGGGACCACTACATAGCTCCTACAATGAGCAGTTCTTC
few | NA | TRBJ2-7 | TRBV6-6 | CASSYSMWDYEQYF | TGTGCCAGCAGTTACTCGATGTGGGACTACGAGCAGTACTTC
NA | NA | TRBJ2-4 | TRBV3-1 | CASSLRGIAKNVQYF | TGTGCCAGCAGCCTGAGGGGGATCGCCAAAAACGTTCAGTACTTC
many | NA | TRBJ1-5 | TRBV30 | CAWNPRGNQPQHF | TGTGCCTGGAACCCTCGGGGCAATCAGCCCCAGCATTTT
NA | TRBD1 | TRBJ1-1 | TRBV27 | CASLSKQGARTEAFF | TGTGCCAGCCTATCCAAACAGGGGGCTAGAACTGAAGCTTTCTTT
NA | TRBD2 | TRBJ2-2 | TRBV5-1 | CASRSTSELTGERFF | TGCGCCAGCAGGTCGACTAGCGAACTTACCGGGGAGCGGTTTTTT
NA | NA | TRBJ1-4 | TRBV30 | CAWSVHGLRGPQTNEKLFF | TGTGCCTGGAGTGTACATGGGCTCAGGGGCCCCCAAACTAATGAAAAACTGTTTTTT
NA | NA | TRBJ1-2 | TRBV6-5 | CASSYDQRRYTF | TGTGCCAGCAGTTACGACCAACGACGCTACACCTTC
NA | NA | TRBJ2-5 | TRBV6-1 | CASSPTRFQETQYF | TGTGCCAGCAGCCCTACGCGGTTCCAAGAGACCCAGTACTTC
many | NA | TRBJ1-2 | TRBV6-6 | CASSYSRKDANYGYTF | TGTGCCAGCAGTTACTCGAGAAAGGATGCTAACTATGGCTACACCTTC
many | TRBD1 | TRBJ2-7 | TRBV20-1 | CSALTGPLTSLYEQYF | TGCAGTGCCCTGACAGGGCCGCTAACCTCCCTCTACGAGCAGTACTTC
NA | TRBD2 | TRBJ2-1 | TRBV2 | CTSRRLAPEQFF | TGTACCAGCAGAAGACTAGCTCCTGAGCAGTTCTTC
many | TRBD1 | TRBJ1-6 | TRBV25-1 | CASSFTGTENSPLHF | TGTGCCAGCAGTTTCACCGGGACAGAGAATTCACCCCTCCACTTT
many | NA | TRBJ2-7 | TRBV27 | CASSLSGQSGYEQYF | TGTGCCAGCAGTTTATCGGGCCAATCGGGCTACGAGCAGTACTTC
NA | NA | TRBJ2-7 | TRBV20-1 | CSASSGDSSSYEQYF | TGCAGTGCTAGTTCCGGAGACAGTTCCTCCTACGAGCAGTACTTC
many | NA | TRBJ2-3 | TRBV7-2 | CASSLDWGTQYF | TGTGCCAGCAGCTTAGATTGGGGTACGCAGTATTTT
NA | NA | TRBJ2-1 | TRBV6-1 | CASSDGRISYNEQFF | TGTGCCAGCAGTGACGGACGGATTTCGTACAATGAGCAGTTCTTC
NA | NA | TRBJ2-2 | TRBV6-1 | CASSEWMGLDTGELFF | TGTGCCAGCAGTGAGTGGATGGGACTCGACACCGGGGAGCTGTTTTTT
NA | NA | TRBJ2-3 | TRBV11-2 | CASSPYFSGDNTQYF | TGTGCCAGCAGCCCCTATTTTAGCGGAGACAATACGCAGTATTTT
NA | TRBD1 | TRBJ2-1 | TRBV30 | CAWSRGQLNEQFF | TGTGCCTGGAGTCGGGGACAGCTCAATGAGCAGTTCTTC
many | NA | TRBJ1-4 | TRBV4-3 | CASSQEPGTRFQNEKLFF | TGCGCCAGCAGCCAAGAACCCGGGACCCGTTTTCAGAATGAAAAACTGTTTTTT
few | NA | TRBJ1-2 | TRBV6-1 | CASSEAGIEGTF | TGTGCCAGCAGTGAAGCGGGGATTGAAGGCACCTTC
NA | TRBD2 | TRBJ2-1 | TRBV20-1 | CSAKAPGGRNEQFF | TGCAGTGCCAAGGCCCCCGGCGGGAGGAATGAGCAGTTCTTC
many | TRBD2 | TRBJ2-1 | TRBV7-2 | CASRGLAGGTHYNEQFF | TGTGCCAGCAGGGGACTAGCGGGGGGGACCCACTACAATGAGCAGTTCTTC
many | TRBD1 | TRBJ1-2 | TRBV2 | CATAGGADYGYTF | TGTGCCACCGCAGGGGGCGCCGACTATGGCTACACCTTC
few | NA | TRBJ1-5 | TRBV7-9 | CASSLGTAEWYQPQHF | TGTGCCAGCAGCTTAGGTACAGCCGAATGGTATCAGCCCCAGCATTTT
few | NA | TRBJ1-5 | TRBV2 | CASTLGRVENQPQHF | TGTGCCAGCACGTTAGGAAGGGTTGAAAATCAGCCCCAGCATTTT
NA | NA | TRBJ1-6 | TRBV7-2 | CASSSVPENSPLHF | TGTGCCAGCAGCTCCGTCCCCGAGAATTCACCCCTCCACTTT
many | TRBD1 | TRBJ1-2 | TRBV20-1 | CSAGERGLNGYTF | TGCAGTGCTGGTGAAAGGGGGCTTAATGGCTACACCTTC